These 21 T cell receptor beta chains came from one sample sequenced in a study of cytomegalovirus exposure and HLA in healthy donors. Data came from immunoSEQ multiplex PCR; TCRdb stores just in-frame clones and leaves some out. The data hold more than 300,000 clones, with roughly 90% observed a single time. Sequencing was carried out using PBMCs. These receptors all come from a woman younger than 35 in good health and CMV-seronegative.

The chain recombines TRBV7-6 with TRBJ2-2; 7 nucleotides agree with TRBD1. The CDR3 totals 16 residues. The V gene's germline CDR1 is SGHVS and CDR2 FNYEAQ. J lost 3 bases, V lost 5 bases, and 9 bases had no gene match. The CDR3 DNA reads as TGTGCCAGCAGCCTCCGACAGGGCCCGGACACCGGGGAGCTGTTTTTT. Translating it yields CASSLRQGPDTGELFF.

The chain carries TRBV28 and TRBJ1-5; 7 bases line up with TRBD1. The CDR3 spans 14 residues. Germline CDR1 and CDR2: MDHEN and SYDVKM. After removal of 5 bases from V and 7 bases from J, the junction contained 8 bases not matched to a gene. CDR3 nucleotides: TGTGCCAGCAGTGCCACAGGGGAAGCGCAGCCCCAGCATTTT. Encoded protein: CASSATGEAQPQHF.

This chain links TRBV7-8 with TRBJ1-5; D remains unclear. This CDR3 comprises 15 residues. The germline V gene has CDR1 SGHVS and CDR2 FQNEAQ. Trimming took 2 bases from V and 0 from J, leaving 8 bases between them. CDR3: CASSLWWSSNQPQHF. CDR3 sequence (DNA): TGTGCCAGCAGCTTATGGTGGAGTAGCAATCAGCCCCAGCATTTT.

The chain links TRBV27 to TRBJ2-1; TRBD2 matches 9 bases. CDR3 length equals 15 residues. CDR1 and CDR2 from the germline V gene are MNHEY and SMNVEV (reference sequence). With 10 bases clipped from V and 2 bases from J, the junction kept 9 bases outside the gene matches. DNA of the CDR3: TGTGCCACCCTAGGGGCTAGCGGGGCCTACAATGAGCAGTTCTTC. Translating it yields CATLGASGAYNEQFF.

The chain combines TRBV7-9 with TRBJ2-7; 7 nucleotides align to TRBD2. This CDR3 is 15 amino acids long. Germline CDR1 is SEHNR and CDR2 is FQNEAQ (reference sequence). The J segment lost 1 base and the V segment lost 5 bases, leaving 8 bases of the junction unmatched. The DNA for the CDR3 is TGTGCCAGCAGCCGCAGCGGGACCACATCCTACGAGCAGTACTTC. This encodes CASSRSGTTSYEQYF.

This chain uses TRBV5-4 with TRBJ2-2; a weak D match, TRBD1 (6 bases). Trimming removed 0 bases at V and 7 bases at J, with 19 bases between. Germline CDR1 is SGHNT and CDR2 is YYREEE (reference sequence). The CDR3 loop spans 17 amino acids. CDR3 in amino acids: CASSLATTGNSIGELFF. The CDR3 bases are TGTGCCAGCAGCTTGGCCACTACAGGGAACAGCATCGGGGAGCTGTTTTTT.

This clone was counted only a few times. The J gene is TRBJ2-1, the V gene TRBV6-4; 11 bases line up with TRBD2. This CDR3 is 15 amino acids long. With V trimmed by 4 bases and J by 7 bases, 6 bases remained unmatched. Germline CDR1 reads MRHNA; CDR2 reads SNTAGT. In DNA form, the CDR3 reads TGTGCCAGCAGTGCCCTAGCGGGGGGCAATAATGAGCAGTTCTTC. It codes for CASSALAGGNNEQFF.

Details on this clone: Different DNA sequences within this sample yield the same CDR3. The chain links TRBV7-3 to TRBJ2-3; 9 bases align to TRBD2. Germline CDR1 is SGHTA and CDR2 is FQGTGA. The CDR3 has 14 residues. V lost 3 bases to trimming and J lost 6 bases; unmatched junction nucleotides: 4. In nucleotides, the CDR3 is TGTGCCAGCAGCTTTAGCGGGAGAGGGGATACGCAGTATTTT. It codes for CASSFSGRGDTQYF.

This rearrangement joins TRBV9 to TRBJ2-3; D possibly corresponds to TRBD1 (5 bases). The ends were cut back, 0 bases at V and 0 bases at J, with 11 bases in the middle. The CDR3 loop spans 16 amino acids. Germline assignment: CDR1 SGDLS and CDR2 YYNGEE. CDR3: CASSVAGGHSTDTQYF. DNA for the CDR3: TGTGCCAGCAGCGTAGCTGGTGGACACAGCACAGATACGCAGTATTTT.

V is TRBV29-1 and J is TRBJ2-2; perhaps TRBD2 as D (5 bases). V was pared by 4 bases and J by 4 bases, with 13 bases between. This CDR3 is 14 amino acids long. Germline lookup yields CDR1 SQVTM and CDR2 ANQGSEA. The CDR3 region is CSVGPQRGTGELFF. CDR3 DNA sequence: TGCAGCGTTGGCCCTCAACGGGGCACCGGGGAGCTGTTTTTT.

The chain uses TRBV28 and TRBJ2-7; TRBD2 might be the D (6 bases). Per the germline V gene, CDR1 is MDHEN and CDR2 is SYDVKM. V was cut by 6 bases and J by 2 bases, with 14 bases left in between. The CDR3 loop spans 14 amino acids. The CDR3 DNA reads as TGTGCCAGCAGCCTCCCAGGCGGGGCCTACGAGCAGTACTTC. Its translation is CASSLPGGAYEQYF.

The V call is TRBV19, the J call TRBJ1-4, with 9 bases lining up with TRBD1. The germline CDR1 and CDR2 sequences are LNHDA and SQIVND (reference sequence). V gave up 5 bases and J gave up 16 bases; unmatched junction bases: 14. The CDR3 loop spans 14 amino acids. The DNA for the CDR3 is TGTGCCAGTAGTCTCACCGGACAGGGGAAAGGGAAGTTTTTT. Translation: CASSLTGQGKGKFF. Filled out from reference TRBV19 and TRBJ1-4, the complete variable domain reads DGGITQSPKYLFRKEGQNVTLSCEQNLNHDAMYWYRQDPGQGLRLIYYSQIVNDFQKGDIAEGYSVSREKKESFPLTVTSAQKNPTAFYLCASSLTGQGKGKFFGSGTQLSVL.

This chain links TRBV29-1 with TRBJ1-2; TRBD1 is a possible D gene (6 bases). This CDR3 region has 15 residues. V lost 3 bases to trimming and J lost 8 bases, with 22 bases between them. Germline V CDR1 and CDR2: SQVTM, ANQGSEA. In DNA form, the CDR3 reads TGCAGCGTTGACACCCAGGGGCTTTCGATGAGCGGCTACACCTTC. Translated: CSVDTQGLSMSGYTF.

The chain carries TRBV14 and TRBJ2-1; 9 nucleotides line up with TRBD2. V was clipped by 1 base and J by 9 bases; unmatched bases: 4. The germline gives CDR1 SGHDN, CDR2 FVKESK. This CDR3 has 14 amino acids. CDR3 protein: CASSQGGGVLEQFF. In DNA form, the CDR3 reads TGTGCCAGCAGCCAAGGCGGGGGGGTGCTTGAGCAGTTCTTC.

The gene calls are TRBV5-5 and TRBJ2-2; TRBD2 aligns across 8 bases. Germline V gene lookup returns CDR1 SGHKS and CDR2 YYEKEE (reference sequence). This CDR3 spans 15 amino acids. After removal of 4 bases from V and 7 bases from J, the junction contained 9 bases not matched to a gene. The CDR3, as DNA: TGTGCCAGCAGCCCCGGGGGGGCTGTGTACGGGGAGCTGTTTTTT. Protein product: CASSPGGAVYGELFF.

The chain joins TRBV4-1 to TRBJ1-3; D gene unclear. Per the germline V gene, CDR1 is MGHRA and CDR2 is YSYEKL. The CDR3 is 16 residues long. V shed 3 bases and J shed 0 bases, with 12 bases lying between them. The CDR3 DNA is TGCGCCAGCAGCCACAATATGGGCGTCTCTGGAAACACCATATATTTT. Translated: CASSHNMGVSGNTIYF.

The chain is built from TRBV4-1 and TRBJ2-5; 15 bases match TRBD2. CDR3 length: 19 amino acids. Germline V gene lookup returns CDR1 MGHRA and CDR2 YSYEKL. With V trimmed by 4 bases and J by 5 bases, 14 bases remained unmatched. This CDR3 is CASSPWGLAGGLPPETQYF. The CDR3, as DNA: TGCGCCAGCAGCCCGTGGGGACTAGCGGGGGGCTTACCCCCGGAGACCCAGTACTTC.

The chain couples TRBV21-1 to TRBJ2-1; the tabulated D call, TRBD2, remains unverified against the DNA. TRBV21-1 is described as a pseudogene. The CDR3 spans 15 residues. CDR3: CASSNLGGAIWEQFF. The CDR3 nucleotides read TGTGCCAGCAGCAATCTAGGAGGGGCCATTTGGGAGCAGTTCTTC.

V gene TRBV18 combines with J gene TRBJ1-2; 7 nucleotides match TRBD1. The CDR3 has 19 amino acids. CDR1 is KGHSH, CDR2 LQKENI, per germline. The trim removed 2 bases at V and 2 bases at J, leaving 17 bases unmatched. The chain's CDR3 is CASSPSGGGQANYNYGYTF. CDR3 nucleotides: TGTGCCAGCTCACCAAGTGGGGGAGGACAGGCCAACTACAACTATGGCTACACCTTC.

This clone turned up a few times. This chain uses TRBV5-8 with TRBJ2-5, with a weak D call TRBD1 (6 bases). Germline V CDR1 and CDR2: SGHTS, YDEGEE. CDR3 length equals 14 residues. Trimming cost V 0 bases and J 3 bases, with 9 bases left between them. The CDR3 DNA is TGTGCCAGCAGCTTGGGGGGGCCTAAAGAGACCCAGTACTTC. It is translated as CASSLGGPKETQYF.

The V gene is TRBV5-6, the J gene TRBJ2-7; 8 bases fit TRBD2. The CDR3 contains 14 residues. With 2 bases clipped from V and 3 bases from J, the junction kept 4 bases outside the gene matches. CDR1 is SGHDT, CDR2 YYEEEE, per germline. The CDR3 sequence is CASSFAGGNYEQYF. The CDR3 nucleotides are TGTGCCAGCAGCTTTGCGGGGGGAAACTACGAGCAGTACTTC.